This record covers a single T cell receptor (beta chain). The antigen this receptor binds is unknown. No qualities accompany the bases; no much larger clone lies one base away. The CDR3 regions of human TCRbeta chains were analyzed by immunosequencing. Per the authors' processing: TCRs in the repertoires were matched against a reference library of SARS-CoV-2-specific TCRs that had been generated with the MIRA antigen-specificity platform. Breadth was defined as the fraction of unique TCRs that were SARS-CoV-2-associated. Depth was defined as the fraction of total T cells that were SARS-CoV-2-associated. Each spike-specific TCR was assigned to its reactive spike region and to a CD4 or CD8 class using the MIRA data. Log10-transformed breadth and depth values were compared by one-way ANOVA with Sidak's multiple comparisons tests. Entries here come from immuneACCESS through TCRdb and include only in-frame sequences with V and J called. Some clones fail to appear in such tables; in the studies checked, an unresolved V gene covers under half of the shortfall, and the cause of the remainder is unknown. V, J and clone size are taken as reported in that table, and D and trimming were inferred from the DNA itself. Within this sample are some 120,000 clones, with about 85% of them counted one time only. Roughly 4.5% of the sample is taken by the ten largest.

The sample is drawn from a study of T cell responses to AZD1222 COVID-19 vaccine (dated by TCRdb to the early 2020s). At the level of the whole study: Because spike-specific TCR depth and breadth did not differ between the two schedules, AZD1222 recipients who got a second dose at roughly 4 weeks were pooled with those who got a second dose at roughly 12 weeks. A total of 240 or so trial participants underwent TCR sequencing, of whom about 210 had received two doses of AZD1222 and roughly 26 had received two doses of the MenACWY control vaccine. Trial participants were enrolled into age subgroups of 18-55, 56-69 and 70-plus years, which contained around 150, 29 and 61 TCR-sequenced participants, respectively. Study-wide findings and limitations: After two AZD1222 doses, both the breadth and the depth of spike-specific TCRs were significantly higher than at day 0 and than in MenACWY recipients. The 56-69-year group was small, and its depth increase did not reach significance, likely because of low power. The vaccine-associated CD4 TCRs covered the entire spike protein, and the dominant responses fell in regions 160-218 and 743-854. Epitopes outside the regions mutated in the B.1.351 and B.1.1.7 variants were reportedly recognized by nearly half of the unique spike-specific TCRs. Because no samples from the day 14 peak response were available, repertoires could be characterized only after the peak T cell response. Conclusions about previously exposed vaccinees are limited because only a handful of AZD1222 recipients were SARS-CoV-2 seropositive at baseline. Participants were mostly white British, with more females than males. The authors suggested clonal diversity may have been underestimated.

Interpreted using the paper, the time point label stands for: baseline before first vaccination. Vaccinee samples were obtained from the UK trials COV001 and COV002, which included a single-blind randomized controlled phase 2/3 trial of AZD1222 (ChAdOx1 nCoV-19) in healthy adults. For TCRbeta chain sequencing, PBMC samples were collected from trial participants at day 0 and at day 28 after the second dose. V is trimmed back by 5 bases and J by 4 bases, and the junction contains 2 bases that no gene match accounts for. The CDR3, from cysteine to phenylalanine, totals 15 residues. The retained sequence is limited to the CDR3, 45 bases, with the frame set at the first base. CDR1 is given as MNHEY and CDR2 as SVGEGT, both from the germline V gene.

The clonotype comes from an adult in good health. The sequencing used peripheral blood, collected on day 0 of AZD1222 vaccination. This receptor chain uses TRBV6-2 or TRBV6-3 and TRBJ2-1; TRBD2 matches 13 bases in the middle. The sequence in DNA is TGTGCCAGCAGTGGGACTAGCGGGGCTTACAATGAGCAGTTCTTC. Translated, this gives CASSGTSGAYNEQFF.